This T cell receptor beta chain was sequenced for a study of long-term antiretroviral therapy in people with HIV. The CDR3 spans 14 residues. CDR1 MNHNS and CDR2 SASEGT come from the germline V gene. V shed 5 bases and J shed 1 base, with 11 bases lying between them. Running of the v3.0 immunoSEQ assay took place at survey level. Assay: immunoSEQ multiplex PCR; the TCRdb copy retains only in-frame clones and omits some. The sample has 30,000 to 40,000 clones; about four fifths are singletons. The sample was unsorted PBMCs, taken 1.9 years after starting antiretroviral therapy. V is TRBV6-1 and J is TRBJ1-1, with D tentatively TRBD1 (6 bases). The clonotype comes from a man between 18 and 35 years old with HIV. The CDR3: CASSMSGENTEAFF. CDR3 nucleotide sequence: TGTGCCAGCAGTATGTCAGGGGAGAACACTGAAGCTTTCTTT.